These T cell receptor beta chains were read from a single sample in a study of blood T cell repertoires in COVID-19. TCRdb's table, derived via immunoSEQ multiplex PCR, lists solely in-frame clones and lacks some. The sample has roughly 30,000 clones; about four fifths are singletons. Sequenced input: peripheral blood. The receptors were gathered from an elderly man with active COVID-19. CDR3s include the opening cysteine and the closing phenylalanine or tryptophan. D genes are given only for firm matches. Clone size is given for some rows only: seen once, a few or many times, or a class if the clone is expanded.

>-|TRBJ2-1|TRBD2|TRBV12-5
CASGLVSGAYSYNEQFF
TGTGCTAGTGGTTTGGTTAGCGGGGCCTACTCCTACAATGAGCAGTTCTTC
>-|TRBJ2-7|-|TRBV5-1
CASSPGPFSYEQYF
TGCGCCAGCAGCCCGGGTCCTTTCTCCTACGAGCAGTACTTC
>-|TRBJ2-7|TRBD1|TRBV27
CASSLSGTGRRGAYYEQYF
TGTGCCAGCAGTTTATCTGGGACAGGACGACGTGGGGCATACTACGAGCAGTACTTC
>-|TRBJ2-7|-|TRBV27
CASSLTAGYEQYF
TGTGCCAGCAGTTTAACAGCGGGTTACGAGCAGTACTTC
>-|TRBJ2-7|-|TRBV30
CAWSRQGVEQYF
TGTGCCTGGAGTCGGCAGGGTGTCGAGCAGTACTTC
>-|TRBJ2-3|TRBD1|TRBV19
CASSRGQGTLDTQYF
TGTGCCAGTAGTAGGGGACAGGGGACCTTGGATACGCAGTATTTT
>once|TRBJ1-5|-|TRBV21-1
CASSKSGQISYSNQPQHF
TGTGCCAGCAGCAAGAGCGGGCAGATCTCCTATAGCAATCAGCCCCAGCATTTT
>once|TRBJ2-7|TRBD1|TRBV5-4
CASSPGQSISYEQYF
TGTGCCAGCAGCCCGGGACAGTCAATCTCCTACGAGCAGTACTTC
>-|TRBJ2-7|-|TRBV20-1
CSASDPGSYEQYF
TGCAGTGCTAGTGATCCGGGGTCCTACGAGCAGTACTTC
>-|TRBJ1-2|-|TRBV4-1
CASSQTPGFNYGYTF
TGCGCCAGCAGCCAAACTCCGGGTTTCAACTATGGCTACACCTTC
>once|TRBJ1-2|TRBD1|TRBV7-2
CASSFDSTGAKAYGYTF
TGTGCCAGCAGCTTTGACTCGACAGGGGCAAAAGCCTATGGCTACACCTTC
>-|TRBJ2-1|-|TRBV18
CASSPTPGQNYNEQFF
TGTGCCAGCTCACCCACTCCTGGACAGAACTACAATGAGCAGTTCTTC
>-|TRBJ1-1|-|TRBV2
CASSTGGATEAFF
TGTGCCAGCAGCACGGGGGGGGCCACTGAAGCTTTCTTT
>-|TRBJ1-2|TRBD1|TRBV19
CASSQGGTGGHGYTF
TGTGCCAGTAGTCAAGGTGGGACAGGGGGACATGGCTACACCTTC
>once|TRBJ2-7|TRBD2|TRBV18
CASSPSRQPGLGLDEQYF
TGTGCCAGCTCACCCAGTCGACAGCCGGGACTAGGATTGGACGAGCAGTACTTC
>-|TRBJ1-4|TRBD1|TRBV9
CASSPRGSGTGNTGGEKLFF
TGTGCCAGCAGCCCTAGGGGCTCCGGGACAGGGAATACAGGGGGTGAAAAACTGTTTTTT
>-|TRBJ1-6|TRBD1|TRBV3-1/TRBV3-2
CASSQVGDRGMYSPLHF
TGTGCCAGCAGCCAAGTTGGTGACAGGGGGATGTATTCACCCCTCCACTTT
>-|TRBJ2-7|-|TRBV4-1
CASSQGLYSYEQYF
TGCGCCAGCAGTCAGGGTCTTTACTCCTACGAGCAGTACTTC
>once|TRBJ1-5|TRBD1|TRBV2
CASRTTGGNQPQHF
TGTGCCAGCAGGACGACAGGGGGCAATCAGCCCCAGCATTTT
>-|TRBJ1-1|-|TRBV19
CASSKRHFDTEAFF
TGTGCCAGTAGTAAGCGGCACTTCGACACTGAAGCTTTCTTT
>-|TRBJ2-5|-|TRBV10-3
CAISYGQSAGETQYF
TGTGCCATCAGTTACGGACAGTCCGCCGGGGAGACCCAGTACTTC
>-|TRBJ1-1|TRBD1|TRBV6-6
CASSLDRVNTEAFF
TGTGCCAGCAGTTTGGACAGGGTCAACACTGAAGCTTTCTTT
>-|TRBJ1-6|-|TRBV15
CATSRPGDNSPLHF
TGTGCCACCAGCAGACCGGGGGATAATTCACCCCTCCACTTT
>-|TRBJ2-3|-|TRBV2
CASSRDKGGTDTQYF
TGTGCCAGCAGCCGGGATAAAGGCGGCACAGATACGCAGTATTTT
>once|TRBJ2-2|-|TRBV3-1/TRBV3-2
CASSLVGINTGELFF
TGTGCCAGCAGCCTTGTCGGGATTAACACCGGGGAGCTGTTTTTT
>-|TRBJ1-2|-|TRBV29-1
CSVVADYGYTF
TGCAGCGTTGTCGCAGACTATGGCTACACCTTC
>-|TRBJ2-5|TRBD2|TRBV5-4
CASSGIAGGKEETQYF
TGTGCCAGCAGCGGAATAGCGGGGGGGAAGGAAGAGACCCAGTACTTC
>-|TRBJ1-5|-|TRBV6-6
CASSLTGSIGNQPQHF
TGTGCCAGCAGCTTAACAGGGTCTATTGGCAATCAGCCCCAGCATTTT
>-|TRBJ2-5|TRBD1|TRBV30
CAWSVTGGKTQYF
TGTGCCTGGAGTGTAACAGGGGGAAAGACCCAGTACTTC
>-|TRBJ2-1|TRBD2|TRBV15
CATSSPVGAGLAGYKGEQFF
TGTGCCACCAGCAGTCCCGTTGGGGCCGGACTAGCGGGGTATAAGGGTGAGCAGTTCTTC
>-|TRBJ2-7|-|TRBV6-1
CASSEGGGREQYF
TGTGCCAGCAGTGAAGGAGGGGGTAGGGAGCAGTACTTC
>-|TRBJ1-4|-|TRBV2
CASSDTGDGEKLFF
TGTGCCAGCAGTGATACAGGTGATGGCGAAAAACTGTTTTTT
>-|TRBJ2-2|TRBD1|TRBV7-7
CASSLGHRGDTGELFF
TGTGCTAGCAGCTTAGGACACAGGGGGGACACCGGGGAGCTGTTTTTT
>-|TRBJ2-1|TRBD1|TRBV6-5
CASSYSRDRNYNEQFF
TGTGCCAGCAGTTACTCGAGGGACAGAAACTACAATGAGCAGTTCTTC
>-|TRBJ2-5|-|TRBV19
CASSARGDVETQYF
TGTGCCAGTAGTGCCCGCGGAGACGTAGAGACCCAGTACTTC
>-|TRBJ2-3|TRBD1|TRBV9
CASSMRTGAGTDTQYF
TGTGCCAGCAGCATGAGGACAGGGGCAGGCACAGATACGCAGTATTTT
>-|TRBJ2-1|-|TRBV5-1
CASSSWGSDEQFF
TGCGCCAGCAGCTCGTGGGGCAGTGATGAGCAGTTCTTC
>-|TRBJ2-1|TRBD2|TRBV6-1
CASSKAGGPSEQFF
TGTGCCAGCAGTAAAGCGGGGGGGCCGTCTGAGCAGTTCTTC
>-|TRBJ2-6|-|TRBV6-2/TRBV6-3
CASSSLQSSGANVLTF
TGTGCCAGCAGTTCATTACAGAGCTCTGGGGCCAACGTCCTGACTTTC
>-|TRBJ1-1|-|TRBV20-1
CSAGTSEAFF
TGCAGTGCCGGGACATCCGAAGCTTTCTTT
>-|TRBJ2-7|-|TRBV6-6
CASSPGQGERGEQYF
TGTGCCAGCAGTCCGGGACAAGGCGAAAGGGGCGAGCAGTACTTC
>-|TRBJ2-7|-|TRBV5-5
CASSTVGAYEQYF
TGTGCCAGCAGCACGGTAGGGGCCTACGAGCAGTACTTC
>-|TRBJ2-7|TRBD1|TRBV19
CASHGQGAPEQYF
TGTGCCAGCCATGGGCAGGGGGCGCCCGAGCAGTACTTC
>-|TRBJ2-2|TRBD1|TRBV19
CASSIDVTGITGELFF
TGTGCCAGTAGTATAGATGTGACAGGGATCACCGGGGAGCTGTTTTTT
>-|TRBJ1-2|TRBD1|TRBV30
CARKTGVGYTF
TGTGCCCGAAAGACAGGGGTTGGCTACACCTTC
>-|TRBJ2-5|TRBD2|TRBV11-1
CASSPMTSGGEETQYF
TGTGCCAGCAGCCCGATGACTAGCGGGGGGGAAGAGACCCAGTACTTC
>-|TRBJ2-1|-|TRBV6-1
CASSEAGQGNEQFF
TGTGCCAGCAGTGAAGCTGGGCAGGGCAATGAGCAGTTCTTC
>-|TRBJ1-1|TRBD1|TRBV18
CASSPPDRVWNTEAFF
TGTGCCAGCTCACCACCGGACAGGGTGTGGAACACTGAAGCTTTCTTT
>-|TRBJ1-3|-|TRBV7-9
CASSFGRSSGNTIYF
TGTGCCAGCAGCTTCGGGAGGAGCTCTGGAAACACCATATATTTT
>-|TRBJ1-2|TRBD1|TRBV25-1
CASSRGTANYGYTF
TGTGCCAGCAGTCGTGGGACAGCGAACTATGGCTACACCTTC
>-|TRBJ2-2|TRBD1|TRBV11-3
CASGARTGAGTGELFF
TGTGCCAGCGGTGCCCGGACAGGGGCGGGCACCGGGGAGCTGTTTTTT
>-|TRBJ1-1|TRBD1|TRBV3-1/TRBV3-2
CASTPDRVTEAFF
TGTGCCAGCACTCCCGACAGGGTGACTGAAGCTTTCTTT
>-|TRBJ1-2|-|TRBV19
CASSIASGQSYGYTF
TGTGCCAGTAGTATAGCCTCAGGGCAGAGCTATGGCTACACCTTC
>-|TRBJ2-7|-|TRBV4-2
CASSQALGQTYEQYF
TGTGCCAGCAGCCAAGCGCTGGGGCAGACCTACGAGCAGTACTTC
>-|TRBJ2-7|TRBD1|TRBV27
CASSSYRGQSSYEQYF
TGTGCCAGCAGTTCCTACAGGGGCCAAAGCTCCTACGAGCAGTACTTC
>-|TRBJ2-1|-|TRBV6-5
CASSPSNEQFF
TGCGCCAGCAGCCCCAGTAATGAGCAGTTCTTC